This TCR beta chain was found in a study of blood T cell repertoires in COVID-19. Turning to the study itself: Samples of COVID-19 (acute and convalescent) were obtained from the United States, Italy and Spain.

Authors' data handling: Amplification of reference gene primers provided the estimated nucleated cell counts. Data came from immunoSEQ multiplex PCR; TCRdb stores just in-frame clones and leaves some out. V, J and clone size were drawn from that table, and D and trimming were deduced from the DNA. This table has roughly 240,000 clones, about nine tenths appearing once. Adults between roughly 18 and 89 years of age took part from under 25 US areas. Those designated as exposed participants met a COVID-19 case within 2 weeks before study entry. Per germline, CDR1 PRHDT and CDR2 FYEKMQ (reference sequence). The CDR3 loop spans 16 amino acids. J lost 10 bases, V lost 4 bases, and 13 bases had no gene match.

V and J are TRBV13 and TRBJ2-1, with TRBD2 matching over 10 bases. The sequence came from a man aged 45 to 65 who had been exposed to COVID-19. Material: PBMCs or T cells enriched from blood (not recorded which). CDR3 sequence (DNA): TGTGCCAGCAGCTCCCAACCTAGCGGGAGTTCCGGGGAGCAGTTCTTC. It specifies CASSSQPSGSSGEQFF.